Below are 11 T cell receptor beta chains sequenced from a single sample in a study of beta chain features in type 1 diabetes. Their antigen targets remain unknown. General study findings and limits: TCRB CDR3 length was moderately but significantly reduced in all four CD4+ subsets of Type 1 diabetes patients.

Sequenced material consisted of expressed TCRB transcripts (all of the isolated RNA was reverse transcribed). Clones were sequenced by immunoSEQ multiplex PCR, and TCRdb holds only the in-frame ones, with some missing. The sample consists of 600,000 or so clones, about 14% of them appearing once. Sequenced: naive CD4+ T cells from blood. The source of these receptors is a man younger than 35 with type 1 diabetes.

This clone was seen more than once but under ten times. V and J are TRBV30 and TRBJ2-7, with TRBD1 matching 7 bases. The V segment lost 4 bases and the J segment 6 bases; nucleotides outside the gene matches: 6. Looked up from germline, CDR1 is GTSNPN and CDR2 is SVGIG (reference sequence). This CDR3 comprises 12 residues. The CDR3 coding sequence is TGTGCCTGGAATACGAACAGGGGCGAGCAGTACTTC. Its protein product is CAWNTNRGEQYF.

This clone was seen more than once but under ten times. The gene calls are TRBV9 and TRBJ2-1; D uncertain. The CDR3 is 14 amino acids. V was shortened by 2 bases and J by 4 bases, with 10 bases between the two germline ends. Germline CDR1 reads SGDLS; CDR2 reads YYNGEE. The CDR3 spells CASSVVHNYNEQFF. In DNA form, the CDR3 reads TGTGCCAGCAGCGTTGTACACAATTACAATGAGCAGTTCTTC.

The chain joins TRBV9 to TRBJ2-2; perhaps TRBD2 as D (5 bases). V was clipped by 3 bases and J by 7 bases, with 16 bases between them. Per germline, CDR1 SGDLS and CDR2 YYNGEE. CDR3 length equals 15 residues. This CDR3 reads CASSASPGGDGELFF. CDR3 nucleotide sequence: TGTGCCAGCAGCGCTTCACCTGGAGGAGACGGGGAGCTGTTTTTT.

This clone was found a few times. The chain joins TRBV19 to TRBJ1-2; D call uncertain. There are 12 residues in the CDR3. Germline CDR1 reads LNHDA; CDR2 reads SQIVND (reference sequence). The CDR3 nucleotides are TGTCCAGGATTTATAAGACTGAGGGGCTACACCTTC. The encoded protein is CPGFIRLRGYTF. Drawing the rest from reference TRBV19 and TRBJ1-2, the complete variable domain is DGGITQSPKYLFRKEGQNVTLSCEQNLNHDAMYWYRQDPGQGLRLIYYSQIVNDFQKGDIAEGYSVSREKKESFPLTVTSAQKNPTAFYLCPGFIRLRGYTFGSGTRLTVV.

Only a few counts were recorded for this clone. This rearrangement joins TRBV7-2 to TRBJ1-4, with D uncertain. V was shortened by 1 base and J by 0 bases, with 9 bases between the two germline ends. The CDR3 loop spans 16 amino acids. CDR1 SGHTA and CDR2 FQGNSA come from the germline V gene. CDR3 residues: CASSLVSLSTNEKLFF. In DNA, the CDR3 is TGTGCCAGCAGCTTAGTCTCACTTTCAACTAATGAAAAACTGTTTTTT.

The chain is built from TRBV28 and TRBJ1-5; TRBD1 matches at 7 bases. V lost 7 bases to trimming and J lost 1 base; unmatched junction nucleotides: 7. There are 15 residues in the CDR3. Germline V gene data show CDR1 as MDHEN and CDR2 as SYDVKM. The CDR3 protein is CASILQGVSNQPQHF. Written as DNA, the CDR3 is TGTGCCAGCATTCTTCAGGGGGTGAGCAATCAGCCCCAGCATTTT.

V is TRBV2 and J is TRBJ1-5, with D unclear. Germline-derived CDR1 and CDR2 are SNHLY and FYNNEI. The V and J ends lost 6 bases and 9 bases respectively, with 9 bases between them. The CDR3 contains 11 residues. CDR3 nucleotide sequence: TGTGCCAGCAGGGCAGCGGGGCCCCAGCATTTT. Translation: CASRAAGPQHF.

There are a few counts of this clone. V gene TRBV2 combines with J gene TRBJ2-6; tentatively, D is TRBD2 (6 bases). V was pared by 7 bases and J by 4 bases, with 8 bases between. This CDR3 has 13 residues. The germline CDR1 and CDR2 sequences are SNHLY and FYNNEI. DNA for the CDR3: TGTGCCAGCATGGAGGGAGGGGCCAACGTCCTGACTTTC. Its protein product is CASMEGGANVLTF. The variable domain in full, completed from reference TRBV2 and TRBJ2-6, reads EPEVTQTPSHQVTQMGQEVILRCVPISNHLYFYWYRQILGQKVEFLVSFYNNEISEKSEIFDDQFSVERPDGSNFTLKIRSTKLEDSAMYFCASMEGGANVLTFGAGSRLTVL.

The DNA for the CDR3 is TGTGCCAGCACCTGGGGAGGGGGCGAGGAAAAACTGTTTTTT. Protein sequence: CASTWGGGEEKLFF. The chain uses TRBV2 and TRBJ1-4; TRBD1 matches 7 bases. The CDR3 sequence is 14 residues long. From germline, CDR1 is SNHLY and CDR2 FYNNEI. Trimming cost V 7 bases and J 8 bases; bases outside gene matches: 10.

V is TRBV28 and J is TRBJ1-2; no clear D gene. CDR3 length: 14 residues. Trimming took 3 bases from V and 7 from J, leaving 15 bases between them. CDR1 MDHEN and CDR2 SYDVKM come from the germline V gene. This CDR3 is CASSFFPGGSGYTF. CDR3 sequence (DNA): TGTGCCAGCAGTTTCTTCCCAGGCGGCAGTGGCTACACCTTC.

The chain has TRBV28 and TRBJ2-7; no firm D call. Germline loops: CDR1 MDHEN, CDR2 SYDVKM. The CDR3 extends over 13 amino acids. Trimming removed 3 bases from V and 0 bases from J, with 6 bases in between. The CDR3 DNA sequence: TGTGCCAGCAGTTTTTCAGCCTCCTACGAGCAGTACTTC. Protein sequence: CASSFSASYEQYF.